What follows describes a single T cell receptor (beta chain). This entry is derived from a study of blood T cell repertoires in COVID-19. The CDR3 totals 14 residues. J gave up 12 bases and V 5 bases, and 16 bases lay outside the gene matches. The germline CDR1 and CDR2 sequences are LNHDA and SQIVND (reference sequence). This table comes from immunoSEQ multiplex PCR, and its TCRdb copy is limited to in-frame clones, with some not included. The top ten clones hold 15% to 20% of a sample with 95,000 to 110,000 clones, roughly nine tenths of them seen once. The sample comprised peripheral blood. This receptor was obtained from a woman older than 75 in a cohort sampled during active COVID-19. The chain is built from TRBV19 and TRBJ2-7; 7 nucleotides agree with TRBD1. This CDR3 is CASSSRTGEGLWYF. DNA of the CDR3: TGTGCCAGTAGTTCAAGGACAGGAGAAGGGTTGTGGTACTTC.